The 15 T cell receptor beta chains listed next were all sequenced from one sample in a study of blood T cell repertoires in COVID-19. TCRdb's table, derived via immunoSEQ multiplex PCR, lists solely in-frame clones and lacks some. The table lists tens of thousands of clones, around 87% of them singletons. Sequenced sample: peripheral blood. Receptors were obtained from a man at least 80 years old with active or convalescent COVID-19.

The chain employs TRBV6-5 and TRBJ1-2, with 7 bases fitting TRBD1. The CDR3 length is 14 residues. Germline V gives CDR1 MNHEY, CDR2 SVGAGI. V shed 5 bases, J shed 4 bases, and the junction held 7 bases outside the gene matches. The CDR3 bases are TGTGCCAGCAGTACGACAGGGACTGGCTATGGCTACACCTTC. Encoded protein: CASSTTGTGYGYTF.

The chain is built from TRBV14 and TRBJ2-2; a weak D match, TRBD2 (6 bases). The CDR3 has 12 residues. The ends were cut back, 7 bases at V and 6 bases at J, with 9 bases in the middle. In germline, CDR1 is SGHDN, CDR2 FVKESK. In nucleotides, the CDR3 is TGTGCCAGCACCCCGGGGGCCGGGGAGCTGTTTTTT. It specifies CASTPGAGELFF.

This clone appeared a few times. CDR3 loop: CSAPTSGATGELFF. The CDR3 bases are TGCAGCGCTCCGACTAGCGGGGCCACCGGGGAGCTGTTTTTT. The rearrangement joins TRBV29-1 to TRBJ2-2, with 11 positions matching TRBD2. With V trimmed by 7 bases and J by 4 bases, 5 bases remained unmatched. Per germline, CDR1 SQVTM and CDR2 ANQGSEA. The CDR3 loop spans 14 amino acids.

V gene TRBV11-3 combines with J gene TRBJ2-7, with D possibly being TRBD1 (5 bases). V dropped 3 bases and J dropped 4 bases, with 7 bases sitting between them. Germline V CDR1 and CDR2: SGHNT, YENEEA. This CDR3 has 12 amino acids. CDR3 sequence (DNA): TGTGCCAGCAGCTTTGACAGTTACGAGCAGTACGTC. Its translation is CASSFDSYEQYV.

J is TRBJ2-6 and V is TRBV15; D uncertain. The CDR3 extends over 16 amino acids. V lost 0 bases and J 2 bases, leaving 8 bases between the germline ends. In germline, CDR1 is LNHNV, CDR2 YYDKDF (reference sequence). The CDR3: CATSRDAEAGANVLTF. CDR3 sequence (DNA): TGTGCCACCAGCAGAGATGCAGAGGCTGGGGCCAACGTCCTGACTTTC.

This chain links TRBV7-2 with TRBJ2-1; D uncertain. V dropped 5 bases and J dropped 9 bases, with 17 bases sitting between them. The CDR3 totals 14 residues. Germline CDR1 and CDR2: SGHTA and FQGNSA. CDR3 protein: CASSTRNPTGEQFF. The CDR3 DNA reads TGTGCCAGCAGCACCAGAAACCCCACGGGTGAGCAGTTCTTC.

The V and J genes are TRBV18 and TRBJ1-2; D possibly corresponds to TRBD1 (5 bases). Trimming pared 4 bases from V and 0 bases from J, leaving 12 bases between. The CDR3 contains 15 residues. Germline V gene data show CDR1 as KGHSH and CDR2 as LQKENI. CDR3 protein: CASSRSDRANYGYTF. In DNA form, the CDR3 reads TGTGCCAGCTCACGATCCGACAGAGCTAACTATGGCTACACCTTC.

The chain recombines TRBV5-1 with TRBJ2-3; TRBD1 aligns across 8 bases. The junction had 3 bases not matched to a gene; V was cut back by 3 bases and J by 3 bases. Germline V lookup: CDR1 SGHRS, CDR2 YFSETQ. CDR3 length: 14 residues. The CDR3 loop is CASSSQGATDTQYF. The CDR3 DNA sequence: TGCGCCAGCAGCTCGCAGGGGGCGACAGATACGCAGTATTTT.

The CDR3 reads CASRDKTYNEQFF. CDR3 nucleotides: TGTGCCAGCAGAGACAAAACCTACAATGAGCAGTTCTTC. The chain employs TRBV2 and TRBJ2-1; D is unresolved. The CDR3 extends over 13 amino acids. V dropped 6 bases and J dropped 2 bases, with 8 bases sitting between them. Germline values: CDR1 SNHLY, CDR2 FYNNEI. The full variable domain, rest sourced from reference TRBV2 and TRBJ2-1, is EPEVTQTPSHQVTQMGQEVILRCVPISNHLYFYWYRQILGQKVEFLVSFYNNEISEKSEIFDDQFSVERPDGSNFTLKIRSTKLEDSAMYFCASRDKTYNEQFFGPGTRLTVL.

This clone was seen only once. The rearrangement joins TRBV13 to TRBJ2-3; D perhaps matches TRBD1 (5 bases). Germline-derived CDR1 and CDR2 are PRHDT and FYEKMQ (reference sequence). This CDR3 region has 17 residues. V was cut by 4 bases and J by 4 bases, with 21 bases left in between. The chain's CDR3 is CASSSTWGTQRSDTQYF. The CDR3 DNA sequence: TGTGCCAGCAGCTCCACCTGGGGCACCCAGAGGTCAGATACGCAGTATTTT.

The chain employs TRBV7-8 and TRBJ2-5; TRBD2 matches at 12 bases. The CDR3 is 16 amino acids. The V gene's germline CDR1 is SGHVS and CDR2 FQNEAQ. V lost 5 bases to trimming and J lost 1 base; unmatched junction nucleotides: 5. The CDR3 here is CASSRGLAGIQETQYF. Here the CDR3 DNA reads TGTGCCAGCAGCCGAGGACTAGCGGGGATCCAAGAGACCCAGTACTTC.

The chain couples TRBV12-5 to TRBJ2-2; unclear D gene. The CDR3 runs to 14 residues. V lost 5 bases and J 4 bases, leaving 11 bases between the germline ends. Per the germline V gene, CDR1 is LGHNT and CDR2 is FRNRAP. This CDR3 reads CASGPGRGTGELFF. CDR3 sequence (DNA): TGTGCTAGTGGTCCCGGCCGAGGCACCGGGGAGCTGTTTTTT.

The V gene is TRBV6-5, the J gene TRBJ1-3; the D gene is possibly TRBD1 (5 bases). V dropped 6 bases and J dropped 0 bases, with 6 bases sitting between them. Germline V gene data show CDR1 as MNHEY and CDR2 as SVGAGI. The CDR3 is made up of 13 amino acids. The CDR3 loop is CASRTVSGNTIYF. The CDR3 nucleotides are TGTGCCAGCAGGACAGTCTCTGGAAACACCATATATTTT.

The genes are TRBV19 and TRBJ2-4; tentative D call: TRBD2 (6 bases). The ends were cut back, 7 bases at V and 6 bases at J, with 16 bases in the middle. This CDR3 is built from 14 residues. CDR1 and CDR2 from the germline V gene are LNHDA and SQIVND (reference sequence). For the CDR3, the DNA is TGTGCCAGTACTAATGGCGGGGCTGGAAACATTCAGTACTTC. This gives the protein CASTNGGAGNIQYF.

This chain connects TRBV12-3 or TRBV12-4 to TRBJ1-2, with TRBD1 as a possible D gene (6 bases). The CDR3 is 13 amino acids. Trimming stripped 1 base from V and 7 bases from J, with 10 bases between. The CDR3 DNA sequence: TGTGCCAGCAGTTTAGGGTCAGGGGTTGGCTACACCTTC. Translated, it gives CASSLGSGVGYTF.